This T cell receptor beta chain was found in a study of CXCR3-negative and CXCR3-positive naive CD8 T cells. Notes on the study in general: Hydrophobicity of TRB CDR3s was greater in CXCR3-positive naive cells than in CXCR3-negative naive cells.

Germline-derived CDR1 and CDR2 are MNHEY and SMNVEV (reference sequence). There are 16 residues in the CDR3. The TRB libraries of cDNA were built by UMI-labeled 5' RACE. TCRdb reanalyzed the 5' RACE reads, giving one entry per CDR3 protein sequence and no DNA. This sample's table reports approximately 90,000 distinct CDR3 sequences. Researchers reported sorting every CD8+ T cell subset in triplicate, 250,000 to 300,000 cells per sort. Note on this clonotype: The antigen remains unidentified.

The J gene is TRBJ1-3, the V gene TRBV27; TCRdb names TRBD1, which stays unverified in the absence of DNA. The TCR originated in a human donor in good health. Some clones in this sample may be carry-over from other donors' samples. The sequencing sample was made of naive CXCR3+ CD8+ T cells from blood. Subset described: CD45RO-CCR7+CD27+CD95- naive CD8+ T cells expressing CXCR3 (TNR3+). The CDR3: CASSLSGTSTGNTIYF.